This TCR beta chain was sequenced during a study of blood T cell repertoires in COVID-19. Turning to the study itself: The United States, Italy and Spain were the sources of the acute and convalescent COVID-19 samples.

The CDR3 is 14 amino acids. Germline CDR1 MNHNY, CDR2 SVGAGI (reference sequence). Germline trimming cut 6 bases from V and 4 bases from J; bases unmatched to any gene: 7. Per the original methods: Reference gene primers were amplified, and this amplification served to estimate nucleated cell counts. TCRdb keeps only in-frame clones here, not all; method: immunoSEQ multiplex PCR. V and J calls plus clone size are reproduced from that table; the DNA served to infer D and trimming. The data show 150,000 to 200,000 clones, just under 85% seen once. The sample consisted of peripheral blood. The source of this sequence is a human donor with acute or convalescent COVID-19. The donor label of this sample is uncertain. V gene TRBV6-6 combines with J gene TRBJ2-5; TRBD1 matches 8 bases. CDR3: CASRGLTGGETQYF. In DNA form, the CDR3 reads TGTGCCAGCAGGGGGTTAACAGGGGGAGAGACCCAGTACTTC.